Listed below are T cell receptor beta chains from one sample, sequenced in a study of blood T cell repertoires in COVID-19. The table came from immunoSEQ multiplex PCR; TCRdb's copy has only in-frame clones and leaves some out. The table has roughly 250,000 clones, approximately 82% seen once. Sample: peripheral blood. These receptors all come from a woman of 80 years or more with active or convalescent COVID-19. Both conserved end residues are part of each CDR3. Fields, in order: V gene, D gene, J gene, clone size, CDR3 length, CDR3 DNA, CDR3 protein. A D gene is named only where the DNA matches it firmly. Clone size is given for some rows only: seen once, a few or many times, or a class if the clone is expanded.

V gene: TRBV10-3; D gene: -; J gene: TRBJ1-5; clone size: -; CDR3 length: 17; CDR3 DNA: TGTGCCATCAGTGACCCTCAAGGGCAGGGGCGGAATCAGCCCCAGCATTTT; CDR3 protein: CAISDPQGQGRNQPQHF
V gene: TRBV18; D gene: TRBD1; J gene: TRBJ1-1; clone size: once; CDR3 length: 14; CDR3 DNA: TGTGCCAGCTCACCCGGACAGGGGAACACTGAAGCTTTCTTT; CDR3 protein: CASSPGQGNTEAFF
V gene: TRBV2; D gene: TRBD1; J gene: TRBJ2-1; clone size: -; CDR3 length: 13; CDR3 DNA: TGTGCCGGACACGGGACAGGCTACAATGAGCAGTTCTTC; CDR3 protein: CAGHGTGYNEQFF
V gene: TRBV18; D gene: TRBD2; J gene: TRBJ2-2; clone size: -; CDR3 length: 15; CDR3 DNA: TGTGCCAGCTCACTGGGACTAGCCGACACCGGGGAGCTGTTTTTT; CDR3 protein: CASSLGLADTGELFF
V gene: TRBV27; D gene: TRBD1; J gene: TRBJ2-7; clone size: few; CDR3 length: 14; CDR3 DNA: TGTGCCAGCAGTAGGGACAGGAGGGCCTACGAGCAGTACTTC; CDR3 protein: CASSRDRRAYEQYF
V gene: TRBV28; D gene: -; J gene: TRBJ2-1; clone size: -; CDR3 length: 14; CDR3 DNA: TGTGCCAGTCAAGAACCCTACAGGTCTAATGAGCAGTTCTTC; CDR3 protein: CASQEPYRSNEQFF
V gene: TRBV18; D gene: -; J gene: TRBJ1-1; clone size: few; CDR3 length: 15; CDR3 DNA: TGTGCCAGCTCACCATTTGCAGGGCTAAACACTGAAGCTTTCTTT; CDR3 protein: CASSPFAGLNTEAFF
V gene: TRBV9; D gene: TRBD1; J gene: TRBJ1-3; clone size: -; CDR3 length: 16; CDR3 DNA: TGTGCCAGCAGCGACAAGACAGGGAACTCTGGAAACACCATATATTTT; CDR3 protein: CASSDKTGNSGNTIYF
V gene: TRBV4-1; D gene: -; J gene: TRBJ2-1; clone size: -; CDR3 length: 13; CDR3 DNA: TGCGCCAGCAGCCCCCAGGGGTCGGAAGAGCAGTTCTTC; CDR3 protein: CASSPQGSEEQFF
V gene: TRBV3-1/TRBV3-2; D gene: -; J gene: TRBJ1-1; clone size: -; CDR3 length: 12; CDR3 DNA: TGTGCCAGCAGCCCCCGTCACACTGAAGCTTTCTTT; CDR3 protein: CASSPRHTEAFF
V gene: TRBV3-1/TRBV3-2; D gene: TRBD1; J gene: TRBJ2-5; clone size: once; CDR3 length: 19; CDR3 DNA: TGTGCCAGCAGCCAACGGGGCGGGACAGGGGCCCTTGGGGTCGAGACCCAGTACTTC; CDR3 protein: CASSQRGGTGALGVETQYF
V gene: TRBV24-1; D gene: -; J gene: TRBJ2-1; clone size: once; CDR3 length: 13; CDR3 DNA: TGTGCCACCCGGGGTGCCGCCAACAATGAGCAGTTCTTC; CDR3 protein: CATRGAANNEQFF
V gene: TRBV5-1; D gene: TRBD1; J gene: TRBJ1-1; clone size: once; CDR3 length: 15; CDR3 DNA: TGCGCCAGCAGTCGTCCGGGACAGCCGAACACTGAAGCTTTCTTT; CDR3 protein: CASSRPGQPNTEAFF
V gene: TRBV7-2; D gene: -; J gene: TRBJ2-2; clone size: -; CDR3 length: 15; CDR3 DNA: TGTGCCAGCAGCTTATCTCCCGGGTCGGCCGGGGAGCTGTTTTTT; CDR3 protein: CASSLSPGSAGELFF
V gene: TRBV30; D gene: -; J gene: TRBJ1-6; clone size: -; CDR3 length: 14; CDR3 DNA: TGTGCCTGGAGTGTAGAGGGCAGTAATTCACCCCTCCACTTT; CDR3 protein: CAWSVEGSNSPLHF
V gene: TRBV12-3/TRBV12-4; D gene: TRBD2; J gene: TRBJ2-1; clone size: -; CDR3 length: 11; CDR3 DNA: TGTGCCAGCAGTTCCGGACTAGGGGAGTTCTTC; CDR3 protein: CASSSGLGEFF
V gene: TRBV27; D gene: -; J gene: TRBJ1-6; clone size: -; CDR3 length: 16; CDR3 DNA: TGTGCCAGCAGGGGGGCCCCCACTTTTTATAATTCACCCCTCCACTTT; CDR3 protein: CASRGAPTFYNSPLHF
V gene: TRBV9; D gene: -; J gene: TRBJ1-5; clone size: once; CDR3 length: 14; CDR3 DNA: TGTGCCAGCAGCGAGGGGGTGCGGGATCAGCCCCAGCATTTT; CDR3 protein: CASSEGVRDQPQHF
V gene: TRBV3-1/TRBV3-2; D gene: -; J gene: TRBJ1-3; clone size: -; CDR3 length: 14; CDR3 DNA: TGTGCCAGCAGCCAGTCAGAATTCCGGGACACCATATATTTT; CDR3 protein: CASSQSEFRDTIYF
V gene: TRBV27; D gene: -; J gene: TRBJ2-7; clone size: -; CDR3 length: 13; CDR3 DNA: TGTGCCAGCACTCGCCAGGGCTCCTACGAGCAGTACTTC; CDR3 protein: CASTRQGSYEQYF
V gene: TRBV3-1/TRBV3-2; D gene: TRBD1; J gene: TRBJ1-5; clone size: -; CDR3 length: 15; CDR3 DNA: TGTGCCAGCAGCCAACACGGACAGGCGCCCCAGCCCCAGCATTTT; CDR3 protein: CASSQHGQAPQPQHF
V gene: TRBV29-1; D gene: -; J gene: TRBJ1-3; clone size: -; CDR3 length: 13; CDR3 DNA: TGCAGCGCCCGAGGGGGGGCTGGAAACACCATATATTTT; CDR3 protein: CSARGGAGNTIYF
V gene: TRBV2; D gene: TRBD1; J gene: TRBJ1-6; clone size: -; CDR3 length: 14; CDR3 DNA: TGTGCCAGCATGGGGACAGCTAAAGGATCACCCCTCCACTTT; CDR3 protein: CASMGTAKGSPLHF
V gene: TRBV2; D gene: TRBD1; J gene: TRBJ2-2; clone size: once; CDR3 length: 15; CDR3 DNA: TGTGCCAGCAGTGGGGCAGGGGGGAACACCGGGGAGCTGTTTTTT; CDR3 protein: CASSGAGGNTGELFF
V gene: TRBV2; D gene: TRBD1; J gene: TRBJ1-4; clone size: -; CDR3 length: 15; CDR3 DNA: TGTGCCAGCAGTGTCCGACAGGGGGCTAATGAAAAACTGTTTTTT; CDR3 protein: CASSVRQGANEKLFF
V gene: TRBV14; D gene: TRBD2; J gene: TRBJ2-2; clone size: -; CDR3 length: 14; CDR3 DNA: TGTGCCAGCAGCCAAGGGACTAGCGTGGGGGAGCTGTTTTTT; CDR3 protein: CASSQGTSVGELFF
V gene: TRBV19; D gene: -; J gene: TRBJ2-2; clone size: -; CDR3 length: 15; CDR3 DNA: TGTGCCAGTAGTGCACGGACAGCCAACACCGGGGAGCTGTTTTTT; CDR3 protein: CASSARTANTGELFF
V gene: TRBV4-1; D gene: -; J gene: TRBJ2-6; clone size: -; CDR3 length: 15; CDR3 DNA: TGCGCCAGCAGCCTTCGACTGGCTGGGGCCAACGTCCTGACTTTC; CDR3 protein: CASSLRLAGANVLTF
V gene: TRBV7-6; D gene: -; J gene: TRBJ2-1; clone size: -; CDR3 length: 13; CDR3 DNA: TGTGCCAGCAGCTCACAGGGACACAATGAGCAGTTCTTC; CDR3 protein: CASSSQGHNEQFF
V gene: TRBV10-1; D gene: -; J gene: TRBJ2-1; clone size: -; CDR3 length: 13; CDR3 DNA: TGCGCCAGCAGTGAGTCCAATTACAATGAGCAGTTCTTC; CDR3 protein: CASSESNYNEQFF
V gene: TRBV18; D gene: -; J gene: TRBJ1-3; clone size: -; CDR3 length: 15; CDR3 DNA: TGTGCCAGCTCACGGCCCGGGACATCTGGAAACACCATATATTTT; CDR3 protein: CASSRPGTSGNTIYF
V gene: TRBV6-5; D gene: -; J gene: TRBJ1-2; clone size: -; CDR3 length: 16; CDR3 DNA: TGTGCCAGCAGTTACTCGACAGGTCGCGTTTGGTATGGCTACACCTTC; CDR3 protein: CASSYSTGRVWYGYTF
V gene: TRBV3-1/TRBV3-2; D gene: TRBD2; J gene: TRBJ2-7; clone size: -; CDR3 length: 14; CDR3 DNA: TGTGCCAGCAGCCGACTAGCGGGGACCCTCGAGCAGTACTTC; CDR3 protein: CASSRLAGTLEQYF
V gene: TRBV10-3; D gene: -; J gene: TRBJ2-7; clone size: once; CDR3 length: 12; CDR3 DNA: TGTGCCATCAGGGCAAGCTCCTACGAGCAGTACTTC; CDR3 protein: CAIRASSYEQYF
V gene: TRBV21-1; D gene: -; J gene: TRBJ2-5; clone size: once; CDR3 length: 16; CDR3 DNA: TGTGCCAGCATCCTATTCGCGGGCGCGCCCCAAGAGACCCAGTACTTC; CDR3 protein: CASILFAGAPQETQYF
V gene: TRBV11-3; D gene: -; J gene: TRBJ2-6; clone size: many; CDR3 length: 15; CDR3 DNA: TGTGCCAGCAGCGGAGGTGGGGCTGGGGCCAACGTCCTGACTTTC; CDR3 protein: CASSGGGAGANVLTF
V gene: TRBV5-1; D gene: -; J gene: TRBJ1-2; clone size: -; CDR3 length: 14; CDR3 DNA: TGCGCCAGCAGCTTAGGCAGGGCTGACTATGGCTACACCTTC; CDR3 protein: CASSLGRADYGYTF
V gene: TRBV4-1; D gene: -; J gene: TRBJ1-5; clone size: -; CDR3 length: 13; CDR3 DNA: TGCGCCAGCAGCCAAGACCGGAATCAGCCCCAGCATTTT; CDR3 protein: CASSQDRNQPQHF
V gene: TRBV3-1/TRBV3-2; D gene: -; J gene: TRBJ2-2; clone size: -; CDR3 length: 14; CDR3 DNA: TGTGCCAGCAGCCAAGCAGGGAACACCGGGGAGCTGTTTTTT; CDR3 protein: CASSQAGNTGELFF
V gene: TRBV24-1; D gene: -; J gene: TRBJ2-1; clone size: -; CDR3 length: 14; CDR3 DNA: TGTGCCACCAGTGATCAGGGAGGCAACCGGCAGCAGTTCTTC; CDR3 protein: CATSDQGGNRQQFF
V gene: TRBV19; D gene: -; J gene: TRBJ1-1; clone size: -; CDR3 length: 12; CDR3 DNA: TGTGCCAGTAAAGACAGCAACACTGAAGCTTTCTTT; CDR3 protein: CASKDSNTEAFF
V gene: TRBV6-1; D gene: TRBD1; J gene: TRBJ1-3; clone size: few; CDR3 length: 16; CDR3 DNA: TGTGCCAGCAGTAAAGGGAGACAGGGGATATTCGACACCATATATTTT; CDR3 protein: CASSKGRQGIFDTIYF
V gene: TRBV6-4; D gene: TRBD2; J gene: TRBJ2-1; clone size: -; CDR3 length: 14; CDR3 DNA: TGTGCCAGCATTCTAGCGGGAGATATGAATGAGCAGTTCTTC; CDR3 protein: CASILAGDMNEQFF
V gene: TRBV15; D gene: -; J gene: TRBJ2-5; clone size: -; CDR3 length: 15; CDR3 DNA: TGTGCCACCAGGGCGACGCCGGGACATCAAGAGACCCAGTACTTC; CDR3 protein: CATRATPGHQETQYF
V gene: TRBV5-6; D gene: TRBD2; J gene: TRBJ2-2; clone size: -; CDR3 length: 14; CDR3 DNA: TGTGCCAGCAGCTACGGGGGGGCAACCGGGGAGCTGTTTTTT; CDR3 protein: CASSYGGATGELFF
V gene: TRBV5-4; D gene: -; J gene: TRBJ1-2; clone size: -; CDR3 length: 13; CDR3 DNA: TGTGCCAGCAGCTTGGACCCCACGGGTGGCTACACCTTC; CDR3 protein: CASSLDPTGGYTF
V gene: TRBV7-9; D gene: -; J gene: TRBJ1-1; clone size: -; CDR3 length: 13; CDR3 DNA: TGTGCCAGCAGCTTAGTCGGGAACACTGAAGCTTTCTTT; CDR3 protein: CASSLVGNTEAFF
V gene: TRBV3-1/TRBV3-2; D gene: TRBD1; J gene: TRBJ2-7; clone size: -; CDR3 length: 15; CDR3 DNA: TGTGCCAGCAGCTTAGGAATGGGACAGGGAACCGAGCAGTACTTC; CDR3 protein: CASSLGMGQGTEQYF
V gene: TRBV29-1; D gene: TRBD2; J gene: TRBJ2-1; clone size: -; CDR3 length: 17; CDR3 DNA: TGCAGCGTTGAGAAAGCGGGAGGATACATAGGATACAATGAGCAGTTCTTC; CDR3 protein: CSVEKAGGYIGYNEQFF
V gene: TRBV3-1/TRBV3-2; D gene: TRBD1; J gene: TRBJ1-1; clone size: -; CDR3 length: 14; CDR3 DNA: TGTGCCAGCAGTCCGGACAGGGAGGTCACTGAAGCTTTCTTT; CDR3 protein: CASSPDREVTEAFF
V gene: TRBV5-1; D gene: TRBD1; J gene: TRBJ2-2; clone size: -; CDR3 length: 16; CDR3 DNA: TGCGCCAGCAGCTCGATGGGACAGGGGAACACCGGGGAGCTGTTTTTT; CDR3 protein: CASSSMGQGNTGELFF
V gene: TRBV28; D gene: -; J gene: TRBJ1-6; clone size: -; CDR3 length: 15; CDR3 DNA: TGTGCCAGCAGTTTGTTAGGAGCTTATAATTCACCCCTCCACTTT; CDR3 protein: CASSLLGAYNSPLHF
V gene: TRBV10-3; D gene: TRBD1; J gene: TRBJ1-1; clone size: few; CDR3 length: 13; CDR3 DNA: TGTGCCATCAGAACGGACAGGGACGATGAAGCTTTCTTT; CDR3 protein: CAIRTDRDDEAFF
V gene: TRBV29-1; D gene: -; J gene: TRBJ1-4; clone size: -; CDR3 length: 13; CDR3 DNA: TGCAGCGCCGCGGGACTGAATAATGAAAAACTGTTTTTT; CDR3 protein: CSAAGLNNEKLFF
V gene: TRBV6-5; D gene: TRBD1; J gene: TRBJ1-4; clone size: -; CDR3 length: 15; CDR3 DNA: TGTGCCAGCAGCAACACGGGACAGTTATATGAAAAACTGTTTTTT; CDR3 protein: CASSNTGQLYEKLFF